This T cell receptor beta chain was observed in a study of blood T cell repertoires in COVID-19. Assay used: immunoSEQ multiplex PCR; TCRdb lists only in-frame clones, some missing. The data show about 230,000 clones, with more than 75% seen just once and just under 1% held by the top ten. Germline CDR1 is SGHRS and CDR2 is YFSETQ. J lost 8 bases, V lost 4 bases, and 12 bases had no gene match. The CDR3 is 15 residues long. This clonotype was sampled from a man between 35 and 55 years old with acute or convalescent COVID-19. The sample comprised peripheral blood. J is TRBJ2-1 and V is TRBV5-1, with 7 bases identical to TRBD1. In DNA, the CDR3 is TGCGCCAGCAGCACAGGACAGGTCATCCCTGATGAGCAGTTCTTC. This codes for CASSTGQVIPDEQFF.